This T cell receptor beta chain was sequenced for a study of T cell repertoires in cytomegalovirus infection. Study-level background: Both a matching HLA type and CMV infection were indicated by public TCR beta signatures.

Each CDR3 protein is one row after TCRdb ran MiXCR on the reads. Of more than 200,000 distinct CDR3 sequences listed, approximately 9.2% are singletons. Germline loops: CDR1 SQVTM, CDR2 ANQGSEA. The CDR3 is 14 amino acids. The count of this clonotype is one. Its antigen is still unknown. The junction departs from germline at one end; a sequencing error may be responsible. Study results and caveats: Adding up the frequency of public TCR beta families identified people who carried CMV plus the relevant HLA. CMV-specific TCR beta clonotypes restricted by HLA-C dominated the ex vivo response.

The TCR comes from a human donor in good health (CMV status not recorded). Some clones in this sample may be carry-over from other donors' samples. The chain combines TRBV29-1 with TRBJ1-1; maybe TRBD1 (5 bases). Material: PBMCs. The CDR3, as DNA: TGCAGCGTTGAAGGTCCCCCCGCAGGGCGGGGAGCTTTTTTT. It is translated as CSVEGPPAGRGAFF.